The rows below give T cell receptor beta chains drawn from one sample of a study of tumor-infiltrating lymphocytes in glioblastoma multiforme. TCRdb called the multiplex PCR reads again in MiXCR, with one record for every CDR3 protein. The sample has about 8,400 distinct CDR3 sequences; around 80% are singletons. Sequencing was performed on brain tumor tissue. The origin of the receptors is a male donor with glioblastoma. The CDR3 runs from the conserved cysteine through the conserved F or W. A D gene is named only where the DNA matches it firmly. Size tells how often a clone was seen (once, few, many) or the class of an expanded clone, and some rows leave it out.

CDR3nt: TGTGCCAGCAGTTCAACCTCGGATACGCAGTATTTT
CDR3aa: CASSSTSDTQYF
d_gene: NA
abundance: medium-sized
j_gene: TRBJ2-3
v_gene: TRBV12-3/TRBV12-4

CDR3nt: TGTGCCAGCAGCTTTACAGGGTCGGATGGCTACACCTTC
CDR3aa: CASSFTGSDGYTF
d_gene: NA
abundance: NA
j_gene: TRBJ1-2
v_gene: TRBV5-6

CDR3nt: TGTGCCAGCAGCTTAGGGTCTAGCGGATCTAGGGCCACCTACGAGCAGTACTTC
CDR3aa: CASSLGSSGSRATYEQYF
d_gene: TRBD2
abundance: medium-sized
j_gene: TRBJ2-7
v_gene: TRBV13

CDR3nt: TGCAGTGCTAGAGATGGTGAGGGGGGAGAGGCAGATACGCAGTATTTT
CDR3aa: CSARDGEGGEADTQYF
d_gene: NA
abundance: once
j_gene: TRBJ2-3
v_gene: TRBV20-1

CDR3nt: TGTGCCAGTAGTAACCGGGACATATCCTACGAACAGTACTTC
CDR3aa: CASSNRDISYEQYF
d_gene: NA
abundance: NA
j_gene: TRBJ2-7
v_gene: TRBV19

CDR3nt: TGTGCCACCCCCCGGGACAGGGGATCTCTCGGGGAAAAACTGTTTTTT
CDR3aa: CATPRDRGSLGEKLFF
d_gene: TRBD1
abundance: NA
j_gene: TRBJ1-4
v_gene: TRBV11-2

CDR3nt: TGCAGTGCTAGAGACGATGATCACGAACAGTTCTTC
CDR3aa: CSARDDDHEQFF
d_gene: NA
abundance: NA
j_gene: TRBJ2-1
v_gene: TRBV20-1

CDR3nt: TGTGCCAGCAGTTTCTATATCAATCAGCCCCAGCATTTT
CDR3aa: CASSFYINQPQHF
d_gene: NA
abundance: NA
j_gene: TRBJ1-5
v_gene: TRBV28

CDR3nt: TGCGCCAGCAGCCAAGCGTTAACAGGATTCTCCTACGAGCTGTACTTC
CDR3aa: CASSQALTGFSYELYF
d_gene: NA
abundance: NA
j_gene: TRBJ2-7
v_gene: TRBV14

CDR3nt: TGCAGTGCAAGAGGCCCCCCAGGGGGAGATGGCTACACCTTC
CDR3aa: CSARGPPGGDGYTF
d_gene: TRBD1
abundance: NA
j_gene: TRBJ1-2
v_gene: TRBV20-1

CDR3nt: TGTGCCAGCAGACGCTGGTGGGCCCCGGAGGGCAATCAGCCCCAGCATTTT
CDR3aa: CASRRWWAPEGNQPQHF
d_gene: NA
abundance: few
j_gene: TRBJ1-5
v_gene: TRBV2

CDR3nt: TGTGCCAGCAGCCCCGGGACAGGGGATACTGAAGCTTTCTTT
CDR3aa: CASSPGTGDTEAFF
d_gene: TRBD1
abundance: NA
j_gene: TRBJ1-1
v_gene: TRBV11-2

CDR3nt: TGTGCCAGCAGTTCAGACGTACGTGGGGAGCAGTTCTTC
CDR3aa: CASSSDVRGEQFF
d_gene: NA
abundance: NA
j_gene: TRBJ2-1
v_gene: TRBV6-2/TRBV6-3

CDR3nt: TGTGCCAGCAGTTACTCGGACAACACTGAAGCTTTCTTT
CDR3aa: CASSYSDNTEAFF
d_gene: NA
abundance: few
j_gene: TRBJ1-1
v_gene: TRBV6-6

CDR3nt: TGCAGTGCTAGACTGAACAATGAGCAGTTCTTC
CDR3aa: CSARLNNEQFF
d_gene: NA
abundance: NA
j_gene: TRBJ2-1
v_gene: TRBV20-1

CDR3nt: TGTGCCAGCAGCTTTATCGGTAGCACAGATACGCAGTATTTT
CDR3aa: CASSFIGSTDTQYF
d_gene: NA
abundance: NA
j_gene: TRBJ2-3
v_gene: TRBV11-2

CDR3nt: TGCAGTGCTGCCGGGACAGGGGGTGCCAAAAACATTCAGTACTTC
CDR3aa: CSAAGTGGAKNIQYF
d_gene: TRBD1
abundance: NA
j_gene: TRBJ2-4
v_gene: TRBV20-1

CDR3nt: TGTGCCAGCAGAAACCCAGCGGGAGATACGCCAGATACGCAGTATTTT
CDR3aa: CASRNPAGDTPDTQYF
d_gene: TRBD2
abundance: once
j_gene: TRBJ2-3
v_gene: TRBV6-5

CDR3nt: TGTGCCAGCAGCTTAGGTAGGGGGAATGAGCAGTCTTTT
CDR3aa: CASSLGRGNEQSF
d_gene: NA
abundance: NA
j_gene: TRBJ2-1
v_gene: TRBV11-2

CDR3nt: TGTGCCAGCAGCTTCACAACCTCTAGCACAGATACGAAGTATTTT
CDR3aa: CASSFTTSSTDTKYF
d_gene: NA
abundance: NA
j_gene: TRBJ2-3
v_gene: TRBV11-2

CDR3nt: TGTGCCAGCAGCGCACAGCCGGGACGGGGCGGGAGAACTGAGGCTTCCTTT
CDR3aa: CASSAQPGRGGRTEASF
d_gene: NA
abundance: NA
j_gene: TRBJ1-1
v_gene: TRBV11-2

CDR3nt: TGTGCCAGCAGCTTAGAGAGATGGAATGAGCAGTTCTTC
CDR3aa: CASSLERWNEQFF
d_gene: NA
abundance: few
j_gene: TRBJ2-1
v_gene: TRBV11-2

CDR3nt: TGTGCCAGCAGTTACCTAGGGATCGCGGACTCCTACAATGTGCAGTTCTTC
CDR3aa: CASSYLGIADSYNVQFF
d_gene: NA
abundance: once
j_gene: TRBJ2-1
v_gene: TRBV6-2/TRBV6-3

CDR3nt: TGTGCCAGCAGTTTAGGGGTAGCGGGAGGTAACGAGCAGTACTTC
CDR3aa: CASSLGVAGGNEQYF
d_gene: TRBD2
abundance: NA
j_gene: TRBJ2-7
v_gene: TRBV12-3/TRBV12-4

CDR3nt: TGTGCCAGCAGCTCGAGTCTCTCCCACACTGAAGCTTTCTTT
CDR3aa: CASSSSLSHTEAFF
d_gene: NA
abundance: once
j_gene: TRBJ1-1
v_gene: TRBV11-2

CDR3nt: TGTGCCAGCAGTTACGAGAGAGCCCATGAGCAGTTCTTC
CDR3aa: CASSYERAHEQFF
d_gene: NA
abundance: NA
j_gene: TRBJ2-1
v_gene: TRBV6-2/TRBV6-3

CDR3nt: TGCAGCGTCCAGACTAGAGACTCCTACGAACAGTACTTC
CDR3aa: CSVQTRDSYEQYF
d_gene: NA
abundance: NA
j_gene: TRBJ2-7
v_gene: TRBV29-1

CDR3nt: TGCGCCAGCAGCCCGAATGGGGCAGGGGATGAAAAACTGTTTTTT
CDR3aa: CASSPNGAGDEKLFF
d_gene: NA
abundance: NA
j_gene: TRBJ1-4
v_gene: TRBV4-3

CDR3nt: TGTGCCAGCAGCCAGGCTATAAGCTCCTACAATGAGCAGTTCTTC
CDR3aa: CASSQAISSYNEQFF
d_gene: NA
abundance: NA
j_gene: TRBJ2-1
v_gene: TRBV11-2

CDR3nt: TGTGTCAGCAGCCTCCCGGGGCAGGGGGCAAGGGATACCCAGTACTTC
CDR3aa: CVSSLPGQGARDTQYF
d_gene: TRBD1
abundance: once
j_gene: TRBJ2-5
v_gene: TRBV11-1

CDR3nt: TGTGCCAGCAGCGAAACAGGGATAGCCAGCGTCCTGACTTTC
CDR3aa: CASSETGIASVLTF
d_gene: NA
abundance: NA
j_gene: TRBJ2-6
v_gene: TRBV11-1

CDR3nt: TGTGCCAGCAACCTGGAGGAAGAAGAGGCCCAGTACTTC
CDR3aa: CASNLEEEEAQYF
d_gene: NA
abundance: NA
j_gene: TRBJ2-5
v_gene: TRBV5-6

CDR3nt: TGCGCCAGCAGTTACACTCACTACGAGCAGTACTTC
CDR3aa: CASSYTHYEQYF
d_gene: NA
abundance: many
j_gene: TRBJ2-7
v_gene: TRBV6-6

CDR3nt: TGTGTCAGCAGAAGACAGTTGTGGGCTGAAACTTTCTTT
CDR3aa: CVSRRQLWAETFF
d_gene: NA
abundance: NA
j_gene: TRBJ1-1
v_gene: TRBV6-5

CDR3nt: TGTGCCAGCAGTGACAGGGACACCGGGGAGCTGTTTTTT
CDR3aa: CASSDRDTGELFF
d_gene: TRBD1
abundance: NA
j_gene: TRBJ2-2
v_gene: TRBV6-2/TRBV6-3

CDR3nt: TGTGCCAGCAGCTTGGCCGGGACTAGCGGGGGCCCCACCCTCAATGAGCAGTTCTTC
CDR3aa: CASSLAGTSGGPTLNEQFF
d_gene: TRBD2
abundance: NA
j_gene: TRBJ2-1
v_gene: TRBV11-3

CDR3nt: TGTGCCAGCAGCGCCCCGCCCCCCCACGAGCAGTACTTC
CDR3aa: CASSAPPPHEQYF
d_gene: NA
abundance: NA
j_gene: TRBJ2-7
v_gene: TRBV11-2

CDR3nt: TGTGCCAGCAGCACCCGGGAGTCTAGGACGCACAATGAGCAGTTCTTC
CDR3aa: CASSTRESRTHNEQFF
d_gene: NA
abundance: NA
j_gene: TRBJ2-1
v_gene: TRBV7-2

CDR3nt: TGCTCTAGCAGCCTAGGACTCCGGGACAGGGGGTCACCCCTCCACTTT
CDR3aa: CSSSLGLRDRGSPLHF
d_gene: TRBD1
abundance: NA
j_gene: TRBJ1-6
v_gene: TRBV4-1

CDR3nt: TGCAGTGCTAGTCGCACTGGACTATCGGGAGGGCCGAGTAGCACAGATACGCAGTATTTT
CDR3aa: CSASRTGLSGGPSSTDTQYF
d_gene: TRBD2
abundance: once
j_gene: TRBJ2-3
v_gene: TRBV20-1

CDR3nt: TGCAGTGCGAAACATGGGATGAACACTGAAGCTTTCTTT
CDR3aa: CSAKHGMNTEAFF
d_gene: NA
abundance: NA
j_gene: TRBJ1-1
v_gene: TRBV20-1

CDR3nt: TGTGCCAGCAGCTTACGACGGGGCTCTGAAGCTTTCTTT
CDR3aa: CASSLRRGSEAFF
d_gene: NA
abundance: NA
j_gene: TRBJ1-1
v_gene: TRBV7-8

CDR3nt: TGTGCCAGCAGACCCGGGAGCGGGGGTAAGGACGAGCAGTACTTC
CDR3aa: CASRPGSGGKDEQYF
d_gene: TRBD2
abundance: NA
j_gene: TRBJ2-7
v_gene: TRBV11-3

CDR3nt: TGTGCCATCAGCTTACAATTTCTCTATGCCTACACCTTC
CDR3aa: CAISLQFLYAYTF
d_gene: NA
abundance: once
j_gene: TRBJ1-2
v_gene: TRBV11-2

CDR3nt: TGCAGTGCCCCCCGGGCGGGGGACAGAGACACTGAAGCTTTCTTT
CDR3aa: CSAPRAGDRDTEAFF
d_gene: TRBD1
abundance: NA
j_gene: TRBJ1-1
v_gene: TRBV20-1

CDR3nt: TGCAACGTTGGGACAGGAGGGACTAACGAAAAACTGTTTTTT
CDR3aa: CNVGTGGTNEKLFF
d_gene: TRBD1
abundance: NA
j_gene: TRBJ1-4
v_gene: TRBV29-1

CDR3nt: TGCAGCGCTAGAGGGCGGCGTTCCGTGGATTCACCCCTCCACTTT
CDR3aa: CSARGRRSVDSPLHF
d_gene: NA
abundance: NA
j_gene: TRBJ1-6
v_gene: TRBV20-1

CDR3nt: TGTGCCAGCAGCCCTACATCGGGCGGGAGCACCGGGGAGCTGTTTTTT
CDR3aa: CASSPTSGGSTGELFF
d_gene: TRBD2
abundance: many
j_gene: TRBJ2-2
v_gene: TRBV7-9

CDR3nt: TGTGCCACCACGGGACAGCATATGAAGAACACCGAAGCTTTCTTT
CDR3aa: CATTGQHMKNTEAFF
d_gene: TRBD1
abundance: NA
j_gene: TRBJ1-1
v_gene: TRBV6-2/TRBV6-3

CDR3nt: TGCAGTGCGCCGACAGGGATCACAGATACGCAGTATTTT
CDR3aa: CSAPTGITDTQYF
d_gene: TRBD1
abundance: NA
j_gene: TRBJ2-3
v_gene: TRBV20-1

CDR3nt: TGCAGCGTTAACCAGAATGGCTACATCTTT
CDR3aa: CSVNQNGYIF
d_gene: NA
abundance: once
j_gene: TRBJ1-2
v_gene: TRBV29-1

CDR3nt: TGTGTCAGCAGTTTCAAGGGTGCAGGGCTGAACAATGAAGCTTTCTTT
CDR3aa: CVSSFKGAGLNNEAFF
d_gene: NA
abundance: NA
j_gene: TRBJ1-1
v_gene: TRBV11-3

CDR3nt: TGTCCCAGCAGCCTCAAGGGTGCGGGGCTGAACACTGAAGCTTTCTTT
CDR3aa: CPSSLKGAGLNTEAFF
d_gene: NA
abundance: NA
j_gene: TRBJ1-1
v_gene: TRBV11-3

CDR3nt: TGCAGTGCTAGAGATTTCACCGTCGGGCCTGAAGCTTTCTTT
CDR3aa: CSARDFTVGPEAFF
d_gene: NA
abundance: NA
j_gene: TRBJ1-1
v_gene: TRBV20-1

CDR3nt: TGTGCCAGCAGGGGGGACCCAAATGAGCAGTTTTTC
CDR3aa: CASRGDPNEQFF
d_gene: NA
abundance: NA
j_gene: TRBJ2-1
v_gene: TRBV11-2

CDR3nt: TGTGCCAGCAGCCCGACCGACAGGGGGGCTTACGATGAGCAGTTCTTC
CDR3aa: CASSPTDRGAYDEQFF
d_gene: TRBD1
abundance: NA
j_gene: TRBJ2-1
v_gene: TRBV11-2

CDR3nt: TGTGCCAGTAGCGGACTAGCGGTTAACACCGGGGAGCTGTTTTTT
CDR3aa: CASSGLAVNTGELFF
d_gene: TRBD2
abundance: NA
j_gene: TRBJ2-2
v_gene: TRBV19

CDR3nt: TGCGCCAGCAGCTCCCGACAGGGGGACTATGGCTACACCTTC
CDR3aa: CASSSRQGDYGYTF
d_gene: TRBD1
abundance: NA
j_gene: TRBJ1-2
v_gene: TRBV4-1

CDR3nt: TGTGCCAGCAGAATCCAGGGGGTCTCCTACGAGCAGTACTTC
CDR3aa: CASRIQGVSYEQYF
d_gene: TRBD1
abundance: few
j_gene: TRBJ2-7
v_gene: TRBV11-2